The entry below describes one TCR beta chain. In the source study's methods: Estimation of nucleated cell counts was performed using reference gene primer amplification. Generated by immunoSEQ multiplex PCR, the TCRdb table keeps only in-frame clones and is missing some. V, J and clone size derive from that table, while D and trimming were established from the DNA sequence. This sample carries 100,000 to 150,000 clones, 75% to 90% of them seen once, and the ten largest clones take approximately 2%. This entry belongs to a study of blood T cell repertoires in COVID-19. Across the study: COVID-19 samples from acute and convalescent phases originated in the United States, Italy and Spain.

J lost 2 bases, V lost 3 bases, and 2 bases had no gene match. CDR3 length: 14 residues. Per germline, CDR1 SGHAT and CDR2 FQNNGV. Sequences were obtained from peripheral blood. The sequence came from a man between 70 and 80 years old with acute or convalescent COVID-19. J is TRBJ2-7 and V is TRBV11-2; 9 bases agree with TRBD2. The CDR3 DNA reads TGTGCCAGCAGCTTGCTAGCGGGGCCCTACGAGCAGTACTTC. Its protein product is CASSLLAGPYEQYF.